This T cell receptor (beta chain) originates from a study of regulatory T cells in long-lasting Graves disease (dated by TCRdb to the early 2020s). Looking at the study overall: Newly diagnosed Graves' disease patients had taken antithyroid drugs for less than 3 months. A total of around 35 samples underwent TCR sequencing: about 13 from persistent and 20 from newly diagnosed Graves' disease patients. The study was registered as a clinical trial and conducted in China. Patients with persistent Graves' disease were compared with patients with newly diagnosed Graves' disease using TCR sequencing and RNA sequencing of peripheral blood.

The protocol used for the library was multiplex PCR. Sequenced using an Illumina HiSeq 4000. iRepertoire HTBI primers and Arm-PCR amplification of CDR3 regions were used to construct TCR beta libraries. Before sequencing, the PCR products went through gel purification. On the study's bioinformatics: A total of 62 TRBV and 14 TRBJ segments were identified across samples and were used for gene usage analysis of CDR3 amino acid clonotypes. Filtered high-quality paired reads were merged into contigs using COPE and FqMerger. BLAST was used to align contigs to the IMGT TRBV, TRBD and TRBJ reference genes, and CDR3 was defined following IMGT. Any clonotype with a frequency above 0.1% was classified as a highly expanded clone. Shannon entropy served as the measure of repertoire diversity, while the Gini coefficient captured V-J evenness. A clonotype was considered public if more than one individual shared it. The public sequencing data were trimmed at Q25 with fastp and processed into clonotypes with MiXCR by TCRdb, which kept only in-frame beta chains. Entries that share a CDR3 protein sequence are merged under the most common genes and DNA. These V and J calls are TCRdb output, not the study's own analysis. The sample table lists hundreds of thousands of distinct CDR3 sequences, roughly 15% of them with a count of one. The leading ten clones occupy 15% to 20% of the sample.

In light of the paper, this sample's time point label describes: newly diagnosed GD, antithyroid drugs for less than 3 months. For both TCR sequencing and RNA sequencing, RNA was extracted from PBMCs in TRIzol. Graves' disease was diagnosed according to American Thyroid Association guidelines. Patients for the study were recruited at an endocrinology department in Xi'an, China. Each patient gave about 10 milliliters of peripheral blood, collected in an EDTA anticoagulant tube. Ficoll Paque Plus density gradient separation was used to isolate PBMCs, and no further T cell sorting was done. An Agilent 2100 Bioanalyzer and agarose gel were used to check RNA quality, while a NanoDrop 2000 measured RNA concentration. General conclusions and limits of the study: A larger number of public clonotypes was shared among persistent patients (more than 2,500) than among newly diagnosed patients (over 850). TRBV28, TRBJ1-2 and TRBJ2-5 were preferentially used in persistent disease, while TRBV20-1 and TRBJ2-1 were favored in newly diagnosed disease. Peripheral blood alone was examined, since thyroid tissue, which constituted the primary lesion, could not be accessed. As a limitation, the authors acknowledged that the small sample size may reduce accuracy. Compared with newly diagnosed patients, persistent Graves' disease patients had lower TCR Shannon entropy and fewer highly expanded clones, which suggests clonal expansion. Sequencing and analysis were restricted to the TCR beta chain.

Worth noting for this clonotype: There is no known antigen for this receptor. Within one base of it there is no much larger clone, and no base qualities were kept.

The germline V gene yields SGHRS for CDR1 and YFSETQ for CDR2. The CDR3, from cysteine to phenylalanine, totals 12 residues. Here the CDR3 DNA is all that survives: 36 bases in frame from base 1. Relative to germline, V is 5 bases shorter and J is 12 bases shorter, with 15 bases between their ends. The data were also submitted as part of a second study, on T cells in Graves' hyperthyroidism and ophthalmopathy. The second paper states: Stable Graves' hyperthyroidism was defined as the absence of progression to ophthalmopathy over 18 months of follow-up. Hyperthyroidism patients were newly diagnosed, with disease duration under 2 months, and aged 18 to 65 years. Any patient with an uncontrolled infection, another autoimmune disease, pregnancy or lactation was excluded. Clinical symptoms, serum thyroxine and TRAb, thyroid ultrasound, and orbital computed tomography formed the basis for the diagnoses. The first round of RT-PCR for the TCR CDR3 was performed with the HTBI primer set and the Qiagen OneStep RT-PCR kit. Blood samples also contained most of the expanded thyroid clonotypes (frequency above 0.001), which suggests that blood repertoires may reflect thyroid immune responses. A model built on a 13 V-J signature distinguished ophthalmopathy from stable hyperthyroidism, reaching 87.88% sensitivity and 81.08% specificity in cross-validation and 80%/75% in testing. In validation, the model predicted progression to ophthalmopathy a median of around 6.5 months before onset, with about 71% sensitivity and roughly 73% specificity. A discovery cohort of around 100 patients, about 44 with Graves' ophthalmopathy and under 60 with stable Graves' hyperthyroidism, was used to find distinguishing TCR V-J signatures. An independent validation cohort of under 20 hyperthyroidism patients and 17 patients who later progressed to ophthalmopathy tested prospective prediction of ophthalmopathy. The approximately 90 discovery patients were divided at random into training and test sets in a 7:3 ratio. The study also compared thyroid tissue and blood T-cell repertoires from a handful of Graves' hyperthyroidism patients. After sampling, hyperthyroidism patients received methimazole starting at 30 mg daily, and ophthalmopathy patients received high-dose intravenous methylprednisolone. Libraries were constructed in a second round of multiplex PCR, after which size selection and purification were performed. The libraries were sequenced on an Illumina HiSeq2000 using paired-end 100 bp reads. SOAPnuke was used to process the raw data, throwing out any read that contained adapters or uncalled bases, had a mean Phred below 15, or lacked an exact constant-primer or identifier match. COPE v1.2.5 was used to merge the high-quality paired reads, and each unique nucleotide sequence was defined as a clonotype. MiTCR v1.1 was used to align clonotypes to the IMGT TRBV, TRBD and TRBJ reference segments. The analysis included only V-J combinations with a frequency above 0.0001, which together covered roughly 99% of the repertoires. The TCS score was defined as F50 (clonal expansion) divided by E x V (chaos), with BLOSUM62-based TCRdist calculated between CDR3 peptides within each V-J. Welch's t-statistics and random forest reduced several hundred V-J features to 13, which were used in a naive Bayes classifier (R e1071). Sample size was not statistically predetermined, and investigators were not blinded to group allocation. TCR Vbeta CDR3 sequencing of approximately 140 peripheral blood samples (over 40 ophthalmopathy, over 70 hyperthyroidism and roughly 17 progressor patients) is reported in the paper.

The TCR comes from a woman aged 25 to 39 with Graves disease. Donor details come from another sample of the same person, matched by shared clones. The chain joins TRBV5-1 to TRBJ2-4, with TRBD1 perhaps the D gene, on 6 matching bases. This material consisted of peripheral blood mononuclear cells (PBMCs), taken at new diagnosis, from a patient treated with antithyroid drugs. The sequence in DNA is TGCGCCAGCAGGTCAGGGGTATCAGATCAGTACTTC. Its coded protein is CASRSGVSDQYF.